These 4 T cell receptor beta chains were sequenced from one sample in a study of T-cell reconstitution after alpha-beta-depleted transplantation in children (dated by TCRdb to 2016 to 2017). The method was PCR. The instrument was an Illumina HiSeq 2500. TCR library preparation used molecular barcoding, with unique molecular identifiers applied to normalize quantification of the TCRbeta repertoire. TCRdb passed the public sequencing reads through fastp at Q25 and MiXCR, retaining productive beta sequences. CDR3 protein duplicates are merged, each entry listing the most common genes and DNA. The sample profile shows 600,000 to 700,000 distinct CDR3 sequences; 16% of them were found once. Approximately 1% of the sample belongs to the ten largest clones. The sequencing here drew on PBMCs from the stem cell graft donor, taken from the stem cell graft. Receptor source: a human donor who donated a stem cell graft to a child with acute myeloid leukemia.

This chain uses TRBV7-8 with TRBJ2-1; D unclear. Trimming cost V 3 bases and J 1 base, with 10 bases left between them. The CDR3 has 15 amino acids. CDR1 is SGHVS, CDR2 FQNEAQ, per germline. CDR3 protein: CASSFKRLSYNEQFF. CDR3 DNA sequence: TGTGCCAGCAGCTTCAAGAGGCTATCCTACAATGAGCAGTTCTTC.

This clonotype was observed many times. V and J are TRBV20-1 and TRBJ1-5; D is unclear. The CDR3 contains 14 residues. Germline values: CDR1 DFQATT, CDR2 SNEGSKA (reference sequence). Trimming shortened V by 0 bases and J by 4 bases, and 10 bases separated the two germline ends. The CDR3 DNA sequence: TGCAGTGCTAGAGATGATCGGCTGAATCAGCCCCAGCATTTT. Its protein product is CSARDDRLNQPQHF.

This chain links TRBV7-8 with TRBJ2-5; perhaps TRBD2 as D (6 bases). Germline V lookup: CDR1 SGHVS, CDR2 FQNEAQ. The CDR3 extends over 15 amino acids. Trimming pared 1 base from V and 0 bases from J, leaving 9 bases between. CDR3 protein: CASSLGGVNQETQYF. The CDR3 DNA reads TGTGCCAGCAGCTTAGGGGGGGTAAACCAAGAGACCCAGTACTTC.

The chain couples TRBV7-2 to TRBJ2-7; TRBD1 aligns across 9 bases. V shed 5 bases, J shed 1 base, and the junction held 9 bases outside the gene matches. The germline V gene encodes CDR1 SGHTA and CDR2 FQGNSA. The CDR3 has 16 amino acids. CDR3 bases: TGTGCCAGCAGCCAAGATCCGGGACAGGGTTCCTACGAGCAGTACTTC. It translates to CASSQDPGQGSYEQYF.